The 17 T cell receptor beta chains in this list originate from one sample, sequenced in a study of blood T cell repertoires in COVID-19. This table comes from immunoSEQ multiplex PCR, and its TCRdb copy is limited to in-frame clones, with some not included. Of 150,000 to 200,000 clones listed, 80% to 90% are singletons. Sequenced sample: peripheral blood. The receptors stem from an older woman with COVID-19, enrolled during active disease.

The DNA of the CDR3 is TGTGCCAGCATCAGGACTAGCGGGAGGACCTCCTACGAGCAGTACTTC. Residues: CASIRTSGRTSYEQYF. The chain is built from TRBV5-6 and TRBJ2-7, with TRBD2 matching 14 bases. Germline CDR1 and CDR2: SGHDT and YYEEEE. Trimming removed 6 bases from V and 0 bases from J; junction bases left unmatched: 5. This CDR3 comprises 16 residues.

For this clone: One end of the junction does not line up with germline, which may come from a read error. The chain uses TRBV7-7 and TRBJ1-3, with a tentative D call TRBD1 (6 bases). CDR3 size: 14 residues. Germline loops: CDR1 SSHAT, CDR2 FNYEAQ (reference sequence). This chain's CDR3 is CASSPGGHGNTIYF. DNA of the CDR3: TGTGCTAGCAGCCCCGGGGGGCACGGAAACACCATATATTTT.

The chain recombines TRBV7-9 with TRBJ1-2; D gene ambiguous. CDR1 is SEHNR and CDR2 is FQNEAQ in the germline V gene (reference sequence). This CDR3 has 14 amino acids. V was clipped by 5 bases and J by 3 bases, with 13 bases between them. CDR3 DNA sequence: TGTGCCAGCAGCCCCTCCCCAGAACACTATGGCTACACCTTC. Translating it yields CASSPSPEHYGYTF.

The J gene is TRBJ2-5, the V gene TRBV29-1; weak D call: TRBD2 (6 bases). From germline, CDR1 is SQVTM and CDR2 ANQGSEA. Trimming removed 3 bases from V and 7 bases from J, with 12 bases in between. This CDR3 region has 12 residues. DNA of the CDR3: TGCAGCGTTGATGGCGGGGCGGGGACCCAGTACTTC. Translating it yields CSVDGGAGTQYF.

This chain connects TRBV6-5 to TRBJ1-1, with no clear D. Trimming cost V 0 bases and J 6 bases, with 8 bases left between them. In germline, CDR1 is MNHEY, CDR2 SVGAGI. The CDR3 is 13 residues long. This CDR3 reads CASSYSGGSEAFF. CDR3 nucleotide sequence: TGTGCCAGCAGTTACTCGGGAGGTTCTGAAGCTTTCTTT.

The chain uses TRBV7-9 and TRBJ2-7, with D unresolved. CDR3 length: 12 amino acids. The germline V and J ends were trimmed by 1 base and 6 bases, with 7 bases remaining between them. The V gene's germline CDR1 is SEHNR and CDR2 FQNEAQ (reference sequence). The CDR3 coding sequence is TGTGCCAGCAGCTTAGGGAGCTTCGAGCAGTACTTC. Translation gives CASSLGSFEQYF.

The chain couples TRBV11-3 to TRBJ1-3; D uncertain. Trimming stripped 3 bases from V and 1 base from J, with 4 bases between. This CDR3 comprises 13 residues. CDR1 and CDR2 (germline): SGHNT, YENEEA. The CDR3 DNA is TGTGCCAGCAGCTTTAATTCTGGAAACACCATATATTTT. This encodes CASSFNSGNTIYF.

A few counts support this clone. The V gene is TRBV7-8, the J gene TRBJ1-1, with a tentative D call TRBD1 (6 bases). CDR3 length equals 15 residues. Germline values: CDR1 SGHVS, CDR2 FQNEAQ. Trimming shortened V by 1 base and J by 10 bases, and 19 bases separated the two germline ends. The CDR3 spells CASSLGTVIELVAFF. The CDR3 DNA reads as TGTGCCAGCAGCTTAGGGACAGTCATTGAATTAGTAGCTTTCTTT. Full variable domain (outside the CDR3, taken from reference TRBV7-8 and TRBJ1-1): GAGVSQSPRYKVAKRGQDVALRCDPISGHVSLFWYQQALGQGPEFLTYFQNEAQLDKSGLPSDRFFAERPEGSVSTLKIQRTQQEDSAVYLCASSLGTVIELVAFFGQGTRLTVV.

The chain is built from TRBV6-6 and TRBJ2-2; D is undetermined. Trimming removed 6 bases at V and 7 bases at J, with 3 bases between. The germline V gene encodes CDR1 MNHNY and CDR2 SVGAGI (reference sequence). This CDR3 has 10 amino acids. CDR3 in amino acids: CASSRGELFF. The CDR3 bases are TGTGCCAGCAGCCGCGGGGAGCTGTTTTTT.

This chain connects TRBV27 to TRBJ2-7; 7 bases are shared with TRBD1. The CDR3 contains 15 residues. Germline V gene data show CDR1 as MNHEY and CDR2 as SMNVEV (reference sequence). V dropped 6 bases and J dropped 0; count of bases not matched to a gene: 8. This CDR3 reads CASSRVDRSSYEQYF. The CDR3 nucleotides are TGTGCCAGCAGCCGTGTGGACAGGTCCTCCTACGAGCAGTACTTC.

The chain recombines TRBV24-1 with TRBJ2-3; TRBD2 might be the D (6 bases). In germline, CDR1 is KGHDR, CDR2 SFDVKD. The CDR3 is 16 amino acids. V was clipped by 1 base and J by 0 bases, with 10 bases between them. The CDR3 here is CATSDFGGASTDTQYF. As DNA, the CDR3 is TGTGCCACCAGTGATTTCGGGGGAGCTAGCACAGATACGCAGTATTTT.

CDR3 coding DNA: TGCAGCGTGGGACTAGCGGGAACCCCCTACGAGCAGTACTTC. Translating gives CSVGLAGTPYEQYF. The chain has TRBV29-1 and TRBJ2-7; 13 nucleotides line up with TRBD2. Germline CDR1 is SQVTM and CDR2 is ANQGSEA. The CDR3 is 14 residues long. V lost 6 bases to trimming and J lost 2 bases; unmatched junction nucleotides: 4.

The chain links TRBV24-1 to TRBJ2-2; 7 positions agree with TRBD1. The germline V gene encodes CDR1 KGHDR and CDR2 SFDVKD. After removal of 4 bases from V and 4 bases from J, the junction contained 8 bases not matched to a gene. This CDR3 region has 16 residues. In DNA, the CDR3 is TGTGCCACCAGTGACCTTGCCGACAGGGTCACCGGGGAGCTGTTTTTT. This encodes CATSDLADRVTGELFF.

The CDR3 protein is CASMKRTDRNQPQHF. The CDR3 DNA is TGTGCCAGTATGAAGAGGACAGATCGCAATCAGCCCCAGCATTTT. The V and J genes are TRBV19 and TRBJ1-5; D is perhaps TRBD1 (6 bases). V was cut by 7 bases and J by 2 bases, with 15 bases left in between. Germline CDR1 is LNHDA and CDR2 is SQIVND (reference sequence). The length of the CDR3 is 15 residues.

The chain employs TRBV7-2 and TRBJ1-4, with D possibly being TRBD1 (6 bases). Trimming stripped 5 bases from V and 0 bases from J, with 19 bases between. Germline CDR1 and CDR2: SGHTA and FQGNSA. The CDR3 runs to 18 residues. The CDR3 spells CASSPLGGQFTTNEKLFF. The CDR3 DNA reads TGTGCCAGCAGCCCTTTGGGTGGACAGTTTACAACTAATGAAAAACTGTTTTTT.

The chain is built from TRBV13 and TRBJ2-7; 8 nucleotides agree with TRBD2. Germline trimming cut 5 bases from V and 5 bases from J; bases unmatched to any gene: 11. Germline V CDR1 and CDR2: PRHDT, FYEKMQ (reference sequence). This CDR3 region has 15 residues. CDR3 protein: CASSVSGTRGHEQYF. CDR3 nucleotide sequence: TGTGCCAGCAGCGTGTCTGGGACTAGAGGCCACGAGCAGTACTTC.

This rearrangement joins TRBV6-6 to TRBJ2-2, with D possibly being TRBD1 (6 bases). The V gene's germline CDR1 is MNHNY and CDR2 SVGAGI (reference sequence). Trimming took off 2 bases at V and 6 bases at J, with 13 bases between the two ends. The CDR3 has 15 amino acids. This CDR3 is CASSYRQQGSGELFF. DNA of the CDR3: TGTGCCAGCAGTTACCGACAACAGGGTTCCGGGGAGCTGTTTTTT.